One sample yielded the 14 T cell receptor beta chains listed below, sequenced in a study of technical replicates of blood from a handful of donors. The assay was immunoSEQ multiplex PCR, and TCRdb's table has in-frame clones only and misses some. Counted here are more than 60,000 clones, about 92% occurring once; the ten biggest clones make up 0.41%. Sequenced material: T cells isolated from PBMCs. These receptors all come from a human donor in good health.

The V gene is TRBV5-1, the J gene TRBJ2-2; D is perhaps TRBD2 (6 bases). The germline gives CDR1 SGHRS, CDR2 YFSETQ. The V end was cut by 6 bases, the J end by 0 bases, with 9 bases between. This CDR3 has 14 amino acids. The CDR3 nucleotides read TGCGCCAGCAAGGCGGGAACGAACACCGGGGAGCTGTTTTTT. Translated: CASKAGTNTGELFF.

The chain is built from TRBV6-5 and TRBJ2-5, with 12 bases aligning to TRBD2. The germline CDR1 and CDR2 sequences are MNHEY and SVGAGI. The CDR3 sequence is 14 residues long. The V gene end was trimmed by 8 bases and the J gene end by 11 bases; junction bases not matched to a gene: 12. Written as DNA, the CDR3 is TGTGCCAGCCGGGTACGGCTAGCGGGAGGGGGGCAGTACTTC. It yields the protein CASRVRLAGGGQYF.

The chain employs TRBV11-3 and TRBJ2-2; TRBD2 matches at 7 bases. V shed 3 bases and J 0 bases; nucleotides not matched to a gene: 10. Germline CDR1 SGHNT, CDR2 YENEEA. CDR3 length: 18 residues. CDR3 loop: CASSFGAGRAANTGELFF. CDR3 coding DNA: TGTGCCAGCAGCTTCGGAGCGGGGAGGGCCGCGAACACCGGGGAGCTGTTTTTT.

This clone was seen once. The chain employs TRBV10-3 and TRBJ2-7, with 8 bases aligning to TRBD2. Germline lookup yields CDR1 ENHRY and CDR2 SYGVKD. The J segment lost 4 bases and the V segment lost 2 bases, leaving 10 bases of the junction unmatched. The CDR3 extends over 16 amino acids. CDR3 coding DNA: TGTGCCATCAGTGAGCGCAAAGCGGGAGACGGTTACGAGCAGTACTTC. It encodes CAISERKAGDGYEQYF.

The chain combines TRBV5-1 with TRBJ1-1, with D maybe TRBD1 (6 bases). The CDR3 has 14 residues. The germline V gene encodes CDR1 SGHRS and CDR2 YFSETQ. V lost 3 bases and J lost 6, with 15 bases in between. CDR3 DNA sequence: TGCGCCAGCAGCTGGGACATCCGAAGCGCTGAAGCTTTCTTT. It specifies CASSWDIRSAEAFF.

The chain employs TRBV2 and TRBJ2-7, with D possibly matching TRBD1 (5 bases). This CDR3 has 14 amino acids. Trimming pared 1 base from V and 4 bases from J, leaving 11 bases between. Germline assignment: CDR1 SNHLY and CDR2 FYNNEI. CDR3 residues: CASSEGGPGYEQYF. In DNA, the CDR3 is TGTGCCAGCAGTGAAGGGGGCCCTGGGTACGAGCAGTACTTC.

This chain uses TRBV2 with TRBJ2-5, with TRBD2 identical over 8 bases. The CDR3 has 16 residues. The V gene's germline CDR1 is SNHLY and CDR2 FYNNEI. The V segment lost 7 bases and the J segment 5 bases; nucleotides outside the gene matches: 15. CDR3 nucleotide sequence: TGTGCCAGCACCTCCTTGAGAGCGGGAGTACAGGAGACCCAGTACTTC. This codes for CASTSLRAGVQETQYF.

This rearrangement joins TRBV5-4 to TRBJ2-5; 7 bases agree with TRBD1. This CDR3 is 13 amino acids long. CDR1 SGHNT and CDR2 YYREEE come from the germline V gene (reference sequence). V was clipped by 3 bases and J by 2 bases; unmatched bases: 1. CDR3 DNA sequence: TGTGCCAGCAGCTGGGACAGACAAGAGACCCAGTACTTC. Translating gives CASSWDRQETQYF.

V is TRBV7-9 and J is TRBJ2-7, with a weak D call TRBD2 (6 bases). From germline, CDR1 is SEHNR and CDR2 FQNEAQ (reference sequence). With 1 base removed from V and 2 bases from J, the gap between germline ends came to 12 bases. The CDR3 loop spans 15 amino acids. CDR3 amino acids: CASSLVTSRTYEQYF. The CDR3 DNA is TGTGCCAGCAGCTTAGTTACTAGCAGAACCTACGAGCAGTACTTC.

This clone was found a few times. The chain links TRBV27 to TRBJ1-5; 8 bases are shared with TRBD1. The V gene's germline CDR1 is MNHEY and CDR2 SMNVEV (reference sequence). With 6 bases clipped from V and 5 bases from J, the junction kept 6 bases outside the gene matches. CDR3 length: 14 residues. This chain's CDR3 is CASSMTGEDQPQHF. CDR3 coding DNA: TGTGCCAGCAGCATGACAGGGGAGGATCAGCCCCAGCATTTT.

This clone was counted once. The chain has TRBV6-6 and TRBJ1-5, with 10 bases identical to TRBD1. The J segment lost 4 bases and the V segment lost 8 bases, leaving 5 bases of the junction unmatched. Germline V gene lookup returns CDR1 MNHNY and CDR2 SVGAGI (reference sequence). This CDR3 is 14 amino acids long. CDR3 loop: CASRVGQGNQPQHF. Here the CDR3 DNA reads TGTGCCAGCCGCGTGGGACAGGGGAATCAGCCCCAGCATTTT.

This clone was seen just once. The CDR3 here is CASSLRRNTEAFF. The CDR3 region has the DNA TGTGCCAGCAGCTTGCGTAGGAACACTGAAGCTTTCTTT. This chain joins TRBV5-6 and TRBJ1-1; D is uncertain. Germline CDR1 SGHDT, CDR2 YYEEEE. The CDR3 covers 13 residues. V shed 1 base and J shed 1 base, with 5 bases lying between them.

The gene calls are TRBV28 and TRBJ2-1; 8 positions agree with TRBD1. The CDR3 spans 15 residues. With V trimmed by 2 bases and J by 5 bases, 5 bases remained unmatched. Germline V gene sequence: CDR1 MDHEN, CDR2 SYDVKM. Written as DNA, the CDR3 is TGTGCCAGCAGTTTACCCGGGACAGGTAACAATGAGCAGTTCTTC. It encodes CASSLPGTGNNEQFF. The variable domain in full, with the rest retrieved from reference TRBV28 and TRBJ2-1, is DVKVTQSSRYLVKRTGEKVFLECVQDMDHENMFWYRQDPGLGLRLIYFSYDVKMKEKGDIPEGYSVSREKKERFSLILESASTNQTSMYLCASSLPGTGNNEQFFGPGTRLTVL.

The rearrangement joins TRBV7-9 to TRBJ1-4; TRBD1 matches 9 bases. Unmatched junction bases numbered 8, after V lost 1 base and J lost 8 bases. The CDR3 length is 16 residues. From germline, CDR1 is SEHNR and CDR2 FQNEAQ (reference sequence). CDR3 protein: CASSLGLQGAQEKLFF. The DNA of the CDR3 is TGTGCCAGCAGCTTAGGATTACAGGGGGCTCAGGAAAAACTGTTTTTT.